Listed below are T cell receptor beta chains from one sample, sequenced in a study of prognosis after radiotherapy for stage I lung cancer. TCRdb called the multiplex PCR reads again in MiXCR, with one record for every CDR3 protein. The profile covers approximately 28,000 distinct CDR3 sequences, with 42% appearing a single time and 15% taken by the ten largest. This specimen was PBMCs, taken before or after stereotactic body radiation therapy (not recorded which). Receptors originate from a donor at least 50 years old with non-small cell lung cancer. CDR3s include the opening cysteine and the closing phenylalanine or tryptophan. The D gene is left open where the match is weak. Size values are once, few and many counts, or a class for expanded clones, and some rows have none.

CDR3nt | CDR3aa | v_gene | d_gene | abundance | j_gene
TGCGCCAGCAGAAGGGGAATTCTGAACACTGAAGCTTTCTTT | CASRRGILNTEAFF | TRBV5-1 | NA | many | TRBJ1-1
TGTGCCAGCAGTTCCGGGACAGGCACCGGGGAGCTGTTTTTT | CASSSGTGTGELFF | TRBV28 | TRBD1 | NA | TRBJ2-2
TGTGCCAGCAAGCAGGTTGGGGCTGGGGGGGATGGTGAGCAGTTCTTC | CASKQVGAGGDGEQFF | TRBV28 | TRBD2 | NA | TRBJ2-1
TGTGCCAGCAGTCAAATCCAGGGGTGGCTAAGCACAGATACGCAGTATTTT | CASSQIQGWLSTDTQYF | TRBV7-2 | NA | once | TRBJ2-3
TGTGCCAGCAGCCCCCCCGCAGGGGGGTGGTACGAGCAGTACTTC | CASSPPAGGWYEQYF | TRBV6-1 | NA | NA | TRBJ2-7
TGCAGTGCCCTCTCCCCAGGCCTCAGCGTCTATGGCTACACCTTC | CSALSPGLSVYGYTF | TRBV20-1 | NA | many | TRBJ1-2
TGTGCCAGCAGTTTAGATTTGGGGCGACCCTACGAGCAGTACTTC | CASSLDLGRPYEQYF | TRBV12-3/TRBV12-4 | NA | medium-sized | TRBJ2-7
TGTGCCAGCAGCAAAGACAGGGGAGATACGCAGTATTTT | CASSKDRGDTQYF | TRBV6-2/TRBV6-3 | TRBD1 | NA | TRBJ2-3
TGTGCCAGCAGTAAAAATGAGCAGTTCTTC | CASSKNEQFF | TRBV6-1 | NA | NA | TRBJ2-1
TGTGCCAGCAGCTTCAGTACCTGGGGAGGGACCGGGGAGCTGTTTTTT | CASSFSTWGGTGELFF | TRBV11-2 | TRBD2 | many | TRBJ2-2
TGTGCCATCAGTCCCCTGGGTGTTAGGGAGCAGTACTTC | CAISPLGVREQYF | TRBV27 | NA | NA | TRBJ2-7
TGTGCCAGCAGCCAAGTGAAGGGAAACTATGGCTACACCTTC | CASSQVKGNYGYTF | TRBV14 | NA | many | TRBJ1-2
TGTGCCAGCAGCGACCGACAGGGAAGCTACAATGAGCAGTTCTTC | CASSDRQGSYNEQFF | TRBV28 | TRBD1 | NA | TRBJ2-1
TGTGCCAGCAGTTTGGGGAGGGGCACTAGACTCAATCAGCCCCAGCATTTT | CASSLGRGTRLNQPQHF | TRBV12-3/TRBV12-4 | NA | NA | TRBJ1-5
TGTGCCAGCAGTCAAAACTCGGGCACTGAAGCTTTCTTT | CASSQNSGTEAFF | TRBV27 | NA | once | TRBJ1-1
TGTGCCAGCAGTTTATGGGGACAGGGTAATGAGCAGTTCTTC | CASSLWGQGNEQFF | TRBV28 | TRBD1 | NA | TRBJ2-1
TGCGCCAGCAGCTGGGGACAGGGTTCGGGTTCACCCCTCCACTTT | CASSWGQGSGSPLHF | TRBV5-1 | TRBD1 | NA | TRBJ1-6
TGCGCCAGCAGCCCAGGGGGCAGGGCTAACCAGCCCCAGCATTTT | CASSPGGRANQPQHF | TRBV5-1 | TRBD1 | many | TRBJ1-5
TGTGCCAGCAGTTTAGAATCGGCTAACACCGGGGAGCTGTTTTTT | CASSLESANTGELFF | TRBV28 | NA | many | TRBJ2-2